This T cell receptor (beta chain) came from a study of metastatic and nonmetastatic thyroid tumors. As for the study in general: Samples came from malignant and benign thyroid patients, and repertoires were compared across blood and tumor or nodule tissue. Study results and caveats: For both blood and tumor, malignant thyroid tumors reportedly showed significantly higher TCR beta diversity than benign nodules did.

Study processing details: The authors used CDR3 differences across clinicopathological groups to build a distant-metastasis classifier for papillary thyroid cancer. From the PCR reads, TCRdb re-called clones with MiXCR. The V and J calls were determined by TCRdb, not by the authors. This table holds 45,000 or so clones, less than 5% found once. In the case of this clone: Antigen specificity is unknown.

Every patient underwent thyroid surgery untreated. This CDR3 contains 14 residues. V lost 11 bases to trimming and J lost 1 base, with 17 bases between them. The germline gives CDR1 SEHNR, CDR2 FQNEAQ (reference sequence). The source of this sequence is a female donor with papillary thyroid cancer or a benign thyroid nodule (not recorded which). Some clones in this sample may be carry-over from other donors' samples. The chain is built from TRBV7-9 and TRBJ1-1; D might be TRBD1 (6 bases). Sequenced input: blood. The CDR3 region is CACFQGRGNTEAFF. CDR3 nucleotide sequence: TGTGCCTGCTTTCAGGGGAGGGGGAACACTGAAGCTTTCTTT. The variable domain in full, with the rest retrieved from reference TRBV7-9 and TRBJ1-1, is DTGVSQNPRHKITKRGQNVTFRCDPISEHNRLYWYRQTLGQGPEFLTYFQNEAQLEKSRLLSDRFSAERPKGSFSTLEIQRTEQGDSAMYLCACFQGRGNTEAFFGQGTRLTVV.